This TCR beta chain was identified in a study of cytotoxic CD8 clonotypes in ibrutinib-treated CLL. Study as a whole: Response was recorded as partial in approximately 24 patients and complete in 2; at median about 6 years, roughly 15 remained remitted and about 12 had progressed. Study-wide results and caveats: Clonality was higher at ibrutinib response and returned toward baseline at progression. The study sampled sustained-remission and progressing patients at different times.

About this clone itself: Antigen specificity is unknown.

The method was immunoSEQ multiplex PCR; TCRdb's version includes in-frame clones alone and lacks a portion of them. The data contain about 130,000 clones, about four fifths of them singletons. Germline lookup yields CDR1 SEHNR and CDR2 FQNEAQ (reference sequence). V lost 8 bases to trimming and J lost 7 bases; unmatched junction nucleotides: 7. This CDR3 has 13 residues. Genomic DNA in a quantity of about 2 micrograms was derived from cryopreserved PBMCs for TCR beta libraries. This TCR was recovered from a human donor with chronic lymphocytic leukemia. Here the sequenced sample was PBMCs, taken after 12 months of ibrutinib treatment. The gene calls are TRBV7-9 and TRBJ2-7; 11 bases agree with TRBD2. The CDR3 DNA follows: TGTGCCAGCGGGACTAGCGGAGTTGGGGAGCAGTACTTC. This sequence encodes CASGTSGVGEQYF.